Below are 30 T cell receptor beta chains sequenced from a single sample in a study of blood T cell repertoires in COVID-19. Repertoires were generated with immunoSEQ multiplex PCR, while TCRdb's copy carries only in-frame clones and drops some. Of 87,000 or so clones in the sample, approximately 87% were seen once. The sequencing input was peripheral blood. These receptors were collected from a human donor with acute or convalescent COVID-19. The donor label of this sample is uncertain.

The V call is TRBV2, the J call TRBJ2-3, with D possibly TRBD2 on 6 matching bases. This CDR3 is 14 amino acids long. CDR1 and CDR2 from the germline V gene are SNHLY and FYNNEI. V lost 6 bases to trimming and J lost 5 bases, with 15 bases between them. The CDR3 DNA reads TGTGCCAGCAGGGAGGGTCTAGCGAGAGATACGCAGTATTTT. Its protein is CASREGLARDTQYF. Supplemented by reference TRBV2 and TRBJ2-3, the full variable domain reads EPEVTQTPSHQVTQMGQEVILRCVPISNHLYFYWYRQILGQKVEFLVSFYNNEISEKSEIFDDQFSVERPDGSNFTLKIRSTKLEDSAMYFCASREGLARDTQYFGPGTRLTVL.

The chain has TRBV27 and TRBJ1-1; 7 nucleotides align to TRBD1. The CDR3 totals 16 residues. The J segment lost 1 base and the V segment lost 3 bases, leaving 8 bases of the junction unmatched. The germline CDR1 and CDR2 sequences are MNHEY and SMNVEV (reference sequence). The chain's CDR3 is CASSFWQGGPNTEAFF. CDR3 nucleotide sequence: TGTGCCAGCAGTTTTTGGCAGGGGGGCCCGAACACTGAAGCTTTCTTT.

On this clone: The sample holds other DNA sequences that translate to the same CDR3. The chain recombines TRBV4-2 with TRBJ1-4, with 8 bases identical to TRBD1. The CDR3 length is 14 residues. The germline gives CDR1 LGHNA, CDR2 YNFKEQ. V was clipped by 4 bases and J by 5 bases; unmatched bases: 3. CDR3 sequence: CASSRGQGNEKLFF. CDR3 sequence (DNA): TGTGCCAGCAGCCGCGGACAGGGAAATGAAAAACTGTTTTTT.

This clone has just one count. The chain is built from TRBV5-1 and TRBJ2-7; TRBD1 aligns across 11 bases. Germline trimming cut 4 bases from V and 5 bases from J; bases unmatched to any gene: 8. The length of the CDR3 is 15 residues. The germline V gene encodes CDR1 SGHRS and CDR2 YFSETQ. The CDR3 sequence is CASSAQDRGRDEQYF. CDR3 coding DNA: TGCGCCAGCAGCGCGCAGGACAGGGGGCGGGACGAGCAGTACTTC.

This clone has only a few counts. This chain links TRBV5-1 with TRBJ2-3; TRBD2 agrees at 8 bases. Germline values: CDR1 SGHRS, CDR2 YFSETQ. The CDR3 contains 17 residues. V gave up 4 bases and J gave up 3 bases; unmatched junction bases: 13. CDR3 DNA: TGCGCCAGCAGCCCGAGCGGGGCGGGGGGTATTACAGATACGCAGTATTTT. It yields the protein CASSPSGAGGITDTQYF.

The chain carries TRBV5-8 and TRBJ1-2; D not certain. V lost 1 base and J lost 4, with 11 bases in between. Germline V CDR1 and CDR2: SGHTS, YDEGEE. The CDR3 is made up of 14 amino acids. CDR3 amino acids: CASSLSKGGYGYTF. CDR3 in DNA: TGTGCCAGCAGCTTGTCCAAAGGAGGCTATGGCTACACCTTC.

The chain combines TRBV9 with TRBJ1-3, with unresolved D. V lost 0 bases to trimming and J lost 3 bases, with 4 bases between them. Germline V gene lookup returns CDR1 SGDLS and CDR2 YYNGEE. This CDR3 is built from 13 residues. CDR3 protein: CASSVGDGNTIYF. The DNA for the CDR3 is TGTGCCAGCAGCGTAGGAGATGGAAACACCATATATTTT.

This chain links TRBV7-9 with TRBJ1-6, with TRBD1 identical over 9 bases. The germline V gene encodes CDR1 SEHNR and CDR2 FQNEAQ (reference sequence). The CDR3 has 15 amino acids. Trimming removed 6 bases from V and 5 bases from J; junction bases left unmatched: 5. CDR3 amino acids: CASRLGTGNNSPLHF. The CDR3 DNA reads TGTGCCAGCAGACTTGGGACAGGGAATAATTCACCCCTCCACTTT.

The sample holds a few counts of this clone. The chain is built from TRBV5-1 and TRBJ1-3, with a possible D match to TRBD1 (5 bases). Trimming left V 5 bases short and J 0 bases short, with 12 bases between. The CDR3 has 15 residues. The V gene's germline CDR1 is SGHRS and CDR2 YFSETQ. For the CDR3, the DNA is TGCGCCAGCAGGCCGGGACTGACCTCTGGAAACACCATATATTTT. Translated: CASRPGLTSGNTIYF.

This chain connects TRBV4-1 to TRBJ1-4; tentatively, D is TRBD1 (5 bases). V was trimmed by 1 base and J by 6 bases, leaving 18 bases between them. Germline loops: CDR1 MGHRA, CDR2 YSYEKL. This CDR3 region has 17 residues. The CDR3 reads CASSQARGLTGYEKLFF. DNA for the CDR3: TGCGCCAGCAGCCAAGCAAGGGGCCTCACAGGTTATGAAAAACTGTTTTTT.

This sequence joins TRBV11-2 and TRBJ1-6; 7 positions agree with TRBD1. The CDR3 runs to 14 residues. The germline gives CDR1 SGHAT, CDR2 FQNNGV. V lost 0 bases and J lost 7; bases outside the gene matches: 0. The chain's CDR3 is CASSLETGNSPLHF. DNA of the CDR3: TGTGCCAGCAGCTTAGAGACAGGGAATTCACCCCTCCACTTT.

As regards this clone: The same CDR3 arises from other DNA sequences in this sample as well. The rearrangement links TRBV3-1 (or the pseudogene TRBV3-2) to TRBJ1-2; perhaps TRBD1 as D (6 bases). Trimming cost V 1 base and J 2 bases, with 11 bases left between them. The CDR3 spans 15 residues. Germline values: CDR1 LGHDT, CDR2 YNNKEL (reference sequence). The CDR3 sequence: CASSQGGGPNYGYTF. The CDR3 bases are TGTGCCAGCAGCCAAGGCGGGGGGCCGAACTATGGCTACACCTTC.

The chain recombines TRBV10-2 with TRBJ1-1, with TRBD1 identical over 7 bases. The CDR3 has 14 residues. V shed 6 bases and J 3 bases; nucleotides not matched to a gene: 7. Germline lookup yields CDR1 WSHSY and CDR2 SAAADI. CDR3: CASSWDRKDTEAFF. The CDR3 region has the DNA TGCGCCAGCAGCTGGGACAGAAAAGACACTGAAGCTTTCTTT.

The chain couples TRBV30 to TRBJ1-1, with a weak D call TRBD1 (5 bases). Germline V gene data show CDR1 as GTSNPN and CDR2 as SVGIG (reference sequence). Trimming cost V 2 bases and J 4 bases, with 14 bases left between them. The CDR3 extends over 14 amino acids. CDR3: CAWSKGRGSTEAFF. DNA of the CDR3: TGTGCCTGGAGTAAAGGTCGGGGGAGCACTGAAGCTTTCTTT.

This chain links TRBV6-2 or TRBV6-3 with TRBJ2-3; the D gene is possibly TRBD1 (6 bases). This CDR3 region has 15 residues. V shed 0 bases and J shed 3 bases, with 10 bases lying between them. Germline-derived CDR1 and CDR2 are MNHEY and SVGEGT. The CDR3 loop reads CASSYSSDRTDTQYF. Written as DNA, the CDR3 is TGTGCCAGCAGTTACTCGTCCGACAGGACAGATACGCAGTATTTT.

The chain links TRBV3-1 (or the pseudogene TRBV3-2) to TRBJ1-6; no clear D. The CDR3 loop spans 15 amino acids. The ends were cut back, 6 bases at V and 9 bases at J, with 18 bases in the middle. Looked up from germline, CDR1 is LGHDT and CDR2 is YNNKEL (reference sequence). The CDR3 DNA sequence: TGTGCCAGCAGACAGCTACTGATAGGTAGTTCACCCCTCCACTTT. Residues: CASRQLLIGSSPLHF.

This clone showed up just once. J is TRBJ1-5 and V is TRBV9; TRBD1 agrees at 8 bases. CDR3 length: 13 residues. The V gene end was trimmed by 2 bases and the J gene end by 7 bases; junction bases not matched to a gene: 2. Germline V gene data show CDR1 as SGDLS and CDR2 as YYNGEE. CDR3 protein: CASSVRQGQPQHF. CDR3 coding DNA: TGTGCCAGCAGCGTGAGACAGGGGCAGCCCCAGCATTTT.

This sequence joins TRBV28 and TRBJ1-5, with 8 bases matching TRBD1. The V segment lost 6 bases and the J segment 2 bases; nucleotides outside the gene matches: 0. Germline CDR1 is MDHEN and CDR2 is SYDVKM. This CDR3 region has 13 residues. DNA for the CDR3: TGTGCCAGCAGACAGGGGGGCAATCAGCCCCAGCATTTT. It translates to CASRQGGNQPQHF.

V gene TRBV10-3 combines with J gene TRBJ1-1; 8 positions agree with TRBD1. CDR1 is ENHRY, CDR2 SYGVKD, per germline. CDR3 length: 15 amino acids. The V and J ends lost 4 bases and 5 bases, in that order; junction bases with no gene match: 9. The DNA for the CDR3 is TGTGCCATCAGTGGTCAACAGGGGGAGGGGACTGAAGCTTTCTTT. It yields the protein CAISGQQGEGTEAFF.

The V gene is TRBV30, the J gene TRBJ1-1; TRBD1 is a possible D gene (6 bases). Deletions cut 2 bases from V and 1 base from J, with 8 bases between. This CDR3 is built from 13 residues. Germline lookup yields CDR1 GTSNPN and CDR2 SVGIG (reference sequence). The CDR3 sequence is CAWSRQENTEAFF. The DNA for the CDR3 is TGTGCCTGGAGTCGACAGGAGAACACTGAAGCTTTCTTT.

J is TRBJ1-1 and V is TRBV4-1; no clear D gene. The germline gives CDR1 MGHRA, CDR2 YSYEKL. CDR3 length: 13 amino acids. Trimming left V 4 bases short and J 4 bases short, with 10 bases between. This CDR3 reads CASSLGEATEAFF. CDR3 bases: TGCGCCAGCAGCCTCGGGGAGGCCACTGAAGCTTTCTTT.

CDR3 DNA sequence: TGTGCCAGCAGCGCCTCCGGAGACACTGAAGCTTTCTTT. It codes for CASSASGDTEAFF. The V gene is TRBV9, the J gene TRBJ1-1; D is ambiguous. The CDR3 is 13 amino acids. In germline, CDR1 is SGDLS, CDR2 YYNGEE. The ends were cut back, 3 bases at V and 3 bases at J, with 9 bases in the middle.

This chain uses TRBV11-2 with TRBJ1-2; TRBD1 might be the D (6 bases). CDR3 length equals 15 residues. In germline, CDR1 is SGHAT, CDR2 FQNNGV. Deletions cut 0 bases from V and 3 bases from J, with 11 bases between. CDR3 amino acids: CASSLEWGGDYGYTF. In DNA, the CDR3 is TGTGCCAGCAGCTTAGAGTGGGGGGGCGACTATGGCTACACCTTC.

The CDR3 DNA follows: TGTGCCAGTAGCCAAGGGGGGGGAGGCACTGAAGCTTTCTTT. Translating it yields CASSQGGGGTEAFF. The V gene is TRBV19, the J gene TRBJ1-1; tentatively, D is TRBD1 (6 bases). Germline CDR1 LNHDA, CDR2 SQIVND (reference sequence). The CDR3 totals 14 residues. V lost 6 bases to trimming and J lost 4 bases, with 15 bases between them.

This chain joins TRBV7-8 and TRBJ1-4; TRBD1 matches at 8 bases. The germline CDR1 and CDR2 sequences are SGHVS and FQNEAQ. With 5 bases clipped from V and 5 bases from J, the junction kept 7 bases outside the gene matches. CDR3 length: 15 residues. CDR3 sequence reads: CASSQAGTGNEKLFF. The CDR3 nucleotides read TGTGCCAGCAGCCAAGCCGGGACAGGAAATGAAAAACTGTTTTTT.

This chain uses TRBV11-3 with TRBJ2-2; 10 bases agree with TRBD2. The CDR3 covers 15 residues. CDR1 and CDR2 (germline): SGHNT, YENEEA. V shed 8 bases and J 2 bases; nucleotides not matched to a gene: 5. CDR3 sequence (DNA): TGTGCCAGCGGACAGCGGGGGGGTAACACCGGGGAGCTGTTTTTT. It codes for CASGQRGGNTGELFF.

This clone was detected only a few times. The V call is TRBV5-1, the J call TRBJ1-6; 7 positions agree with TRBD1. The germline V gene encodes CDR1 SGHRS and CDR2 YFSETQ. Unmatched junction bases numbered 4, after V lost 0 bases and J lost 7 bases. The length of the CDR3 is 15 residues. The CDR3 DNA sequence: TGCGCCAGCAGCTTGGATAGGGGGCTGAATTCACCCCTCCACTTT. This codes for CASSLDRGLNSPLHF.

The V gene is TRBV4-1, the J gene TRBJ2-1; 7 bases fit TRBD2. V trimming: 3 bases; J trimming: 7 bases; junction bases outside the gene matches: 15. Germline CDR1 MGHRA, CDR2 YSYEKL. The CDR3 runs 17 residues. The CDR3 bases are TGCGCCAGCAGCCACGGAAAACTAGCGTTGGATCCTAATGAGCAGTTCTTC. It encodes CASSHGKLALDPNEQFF.

This clone was detected only a few times. This chain connects TRBV4-2 to TRBJ1-4, with a possible D match to TRBD1 (5 bases). The CDR3 sequence is 14 residues long. V was shortened by 3 bases and J by 7 bases, with 12 bases between the two germline ends. Germline CDR1 and CDR2: LGHNA and YNFKEQ. CDR3 nucleotide sequence: TGTGCCAGCAGCCAGGGGGGGGTAGGTGAAAAACTGTTTTTT. This translates into CASSQGGVGEKLFF.

The gene calls are TRBV7-8 and TRBJ1-1; D is unresolved. V dropped 5 bases and J dropped 8 bases, with 21 bases sitting between them. CDR3 length: 15 amino acids. CDR1 and CDR2 (germline): SGHVS, FQNEAQ. The CDR3, as DNA: TGTGCCAGCAGCACGAGAATGGCGGGGTTAGAGGAAGCTTTCTTT. Its protein is CASSTRMAGLEEAFF.